The table lists the clone carrying this T cell receptor beta chain with a few counts. CDR1 SGHKS and CDR2 YYEKEE come from the germline V gene (reference sequence). This CDR3 spans 13 amino acids. Trimming took 4 bases from V and 3 from J; bases not matched to a gene: 4. Time point specified: pre-sensitization, week 0. Treatment noted: therapeutic diphenylcyclopropenone sensitization with weekly scalp DPC. Donation of samples came from alopecia patients who were 18 to 70 years old and suitable for DPC. The sample belongs to a study of human T cells and chemical hapten exposure. On the study more broadly: Upper inner arm skin measuring about 2 cm by about 2 cm received 2% DPC for sensitization. Patients had diphenylcyclopropenone applied to the scalp weekly throughout the approximately 23-week study. It was small differences in pooled library volume that mainly caused per-sample TCR yields to vary.

TCRdb used MiXCR to reprocess the RACE reads, holding one entry per CDR3 protein. The sample consists of about 46,000 distinct CDR3 sequences, 8.5% to 10% of them appearing once. The gene calls are TRBV5-5 and TRBJ2-7; 7 bases align to TRBD1. This receptor was obtained from a woman in her 40s with alopecia areata. Some clones in this sample may be carry-over from other donors' samples. Sequencing used whole blood, obtained in connection with sensitization to the hapten diphenylcyclopropenone (DPC). The CDR3, as DNA: TGTGCCAGCAGCGCCGGGACAGTCTACGAGCAGTACTTC. Translating gives CASSAGTVYEQYF.